A single sample gave rise to the 18 T cell receptor beta chains below, sequenced in a study of OX40 agonist ivuxolimab in advanced cancers. Sequenced by immunoSEQ multiplex PCR; TCRdb stores in-frame clones only, minus some. The sample yields 20,000 to 25,000 clones, 65% to 85% seen once. The specimen comprised CD4+ or CD8+ T cells sorted from blood, sampled in a trial of the OX40 agonist ivuxolimab. The receptor set was obtained from an adult with an advanced solid tumor such as melanoma, head and neck, liver or kidney cancer.

The chain links TRBV5-1 to TRBJ2-7; 9 bases match TRBD1. CDR1 is SGHRS, CDR2 YFSETQ, per germline. V was pared by 3 bases and J by 5 bases, with 3 bases of the junction left unmatched. This CDR3 contains 13 residues. The DNA for the CDR3 is TGCGCCAGCAGCTGGGGGACAGGGAACGAGCAGTACTTC. Amino acid sequence: CASSWGTGNEQYF.

This chain uses TRBV5-1 with TRBJ1-2; no clear D. This CDR3 comprises 14 residues. Trimming took off 1 base at V and 3 bases at J, with 10 bases between the two ends. Germline CDR1 reads SGHRS; CDR2 reads YFSETQ. This chain's CDR3 is CASSLNGRDYGYTF. CDR3 sequence (DNA): TGCGCCAGCAGCTTGAATGGGCGGGACTATGGCTACACCTTC.

This clone showed up just a few times. The V and J genes are TRBV7-2 and TRBJ1-1; D call uncertain. With 5 bases removed from V and 4 bases from J, the gap between germline ends came to 14 bases. The CDR3 extends over 14 amino acids. Germline V gives CDR1 SGHTA, CDR2 FQGNSA. DNA for the CDR3: TGTGCCAGCAGCCTCGGGGTCGGTGGCACTGAAGCTTTCTTT. Amino acid sequence: CASSLGVGGTEAFF.

The V and J genes are TRBV2 and TRBJ2-3; 7 nucleotides line up with TRBD2. The CDR3 length is 13 residues. Looked up from germline, CDR1 is SNHLY and CDR2 is FYNNEI. V shed 8 bases, J shed 4 bases, and the junction held 6 bases outside the gene matches. The CDR3 loop is CASWARGADTQYF. Written as DNA, the CDR3 is TGTGCCAGCTGGGCACGGGGGGCAGATACGCAGTATTTT.

The chain employs TRBV27 and TRBJ2-5; 7 bases agree with TRBD1. The J call may not be correct, given that the DNA end is closer to TRBJ2-7. The CDR3 is made up of 18 amino acids. Germline V CDR1 and CDR2: MNHEY, SMNVEV (reference sequence). The CDR3 coding sequence is TGTGCCAGCAGTTTGGGTCCCCCAGACAGGGCGATTTCCTACGAGCAGTACTTC. This encodes CASSLGPPDRAISYEQYF.

This clone was seen more than once but under ten times. The V gene is TRBV5-1, the J gene TRBJ2-5; TRBD2 is a possible D gene (7 bases). Trimming pared 4 bases from V and 5 bases from J, leaving 21 bases between. The CDR3 is made up of 16 amino acids. Germline values: CDR1 SGHRS, CDR2 YFSETQ. DNA for the CDR3: TGCGCCAGCAGCCCGGGGGGCGGGGTAGGAAGCGAGACCCAGTACTTC. Amino acid sequence: CASSPGGGVGSETQYF.

This chain connects TRBV5-6 to TRBJ1-1, with no clear D. Germline lookup yields CDR1 SGHDT and CDR2 YYEEEE. V was clipped by 0 bases and J by 4 bases, with 1 base between them. CDR3 length: 11 amino acids. The CDR3 coding sequence is TGTGCCAGCAGCTTGGCCACTGAAGCTTTCTTT. It is translated as CASSLATEAFF.

This chain uses TRBV5-1 with TRBJ1-4, with 10 nucleotides matching TRBD1. The germline V gene has CDR1 SGHRS and CDR2 YFSETQ. This CDR3 is 19 amino acids long. The V gene end was trimmed by 0 bases and the J gene end by 3 bases; junction bases not matched to a gene: 11. CDR3 loop: CASSLGPADRGWANEKLFF. The DNA for the CDR3 is TGCGCCAGCAGCTTGGGTCCCGCGGACAGGGGGTGGGCTAATGAAAAACTGTTTTTT.

The chain employs TRBV21-1 and TRBJ2-1; the D call TRBD2 from the table was never checked on the DNA. TRBV21-1 is listed as a pseudogene. The CDR3 runs to 15 residues. The CDR3 protein is CASSSWRNTENEQFF. The CDR3 nucleotides are TGTGCCAGCAGCTCCTGGCGGAACACCGAGAATGAGCAGTTCTTC.

The V gene is TRBV7-2, the J gene TRBJ2-7; D is perhaps TRBD1 (5 bases). V was trimmed by 1 base and J by 0 bases, leaving 13 bases between them. This CDR3 has 16 amino acids. CDR1 and CDR2 (germline): SGHTA, FQGNSA. Here the CDR3 reads CASSLVGAGSSYEQYF. DNA of the CDR3: TGTGCCAGCAGCTTAGTTGGGGCAGGTAGCTCCTACGAGCAGTACTTC.

The chain recombines TRBV19 with TRBJ1-1, with D possibly TRBD1 on 6 matching bases. V shed 9 bases and J shed 3 bases, with 20 bases lying between them. The CDR3 has 15 residues. Germline assignment: CDR1 LNHDA and CDR2 SQIVND (reference sequence). The CDR3 DNA sequence: TGTGCCAGCCGGGGGGCCGTCCAGATGGACACTGAAGCTTTCTTT. It yields the protein CASRGAVQMDTEAFF.

The J gene is TRBJ1-5, the V gene TRBV7-9; D uncertain. With 1 base removed from V and 6 bases from J, the gap between germline ends came to 10 bases. Germline lookup yields CDR1 SEHNR and CDR2 FQNEAQ (reference sequence). CDR3 length: 14 amino acids. The CDR3 spells CASSLGSDFQPQHF. The CDR3 DNA reads TGTGCCAGCAGCTTAGGGTCAGACTTTCAGCCCCAGCATTTT.

This chain uses TRBV5-4 with TRBJ2-1; 7 positions match TRBD1. Germline V CDR1 and CDR2: SGHNT, YYREEE (reference sequence). This CDR3 region has 13 residues. V trimming: 4 bases; J trimming: 6 bases; junction bases outside the gene matches: 4. The CDR3 loop reads CASSIRDSNEQFF. CDR3 nucleotide sequence: TGTGCCAGCAGCATCCGGGACAGCAATGAGCAGTTCTTC.

The V call is TRBV27, the J call TRBJ2-7, with 9 bases aligning to TRBD1. The CDR3 runs 15 residues. V lost 3 bases to trimming and J lost 9 bases; unmatched junction nucleotides: 12. Germline V lookup: CDR1 MNHEY, CDR2 SMNVEV (reference sequence). CDR3 coding DNA: TGTGCCAGCAGTTTCCGGGGACAGGGTTTAATTTGGCAGTACTTC. This gives the protein CASSFRGQGLIWQYF.

This chain joins TRBV19 and TRBJ1-5; no firm D call. From germline, CDR1 is LNHDA and CDR2 SQIVND (reference sequence). This CDR3 is built from 15 residues. V was shortened by 6 bases and J by 3 bases, with 15 bases between the two germline ends. DNA of the CDR3: TGTGCCAGTAGGGCAACGGGGATTAACAATCAGCCCCAGCATTTT. Its translation: CASRATGINNQPQHF.

This clone was seen more than once but under ten times. The chain uses TRBV10-3 and TRBJ2-7; D might be TRBD2 (6 bases). Germline V gene sequence: CDR1 ENHRY, CDR2 SYGVKD. V was pared by 10 bases and J by 5 bases, with 12 bases between. The CDR3 length is 11 residues. CDR3 amino acids: CATSTSHEQYF. CDR3 nucleotide sequence: TGTGCCACCTCTACTAGCCACGAGCAGTACTTC.

This clone was seen more than once but under ten times. V and J are TRBV2 and TRBJ2-3; no clear D. V lost 3 bases to trimming and J lost 6 bases, with 7 bases between them. The V gene's germline CDR1 is SNHLY and CDR2 FYNNEI. The CDR3 loop spans 12 amino acids. The CDR3 here is CASSDYVDTQYF. CDR3 bases: TGTGCCAGCAGTGATTACGTTGATACGCAGTATTTT.

The genes are TRBV30 and TRBJ1-3, with TRBD1 identical over 8 bases. The CDR3 covers 16 residues. Per germline, CDR1 GTSNPN and CDR2 SVGIG (reference sequence). V trimming: 2 bases; J trimming: 2 bases; junction bases outside the gene matches: 8. This chain's CDR3 is CAWSFSQGEAGNTIYF. CDR3 nucleotide sequence: TGTGCCTGGAGTTTCTCACAGGGGGAGGCTGGAAACACCATATATTTT.